The 20 T cell receptor beta chains below come from one sample, sequenced in a study of blood T cells in healthy people across ages. Alongside a J-beta primer mix, a sample-barcoded 5' primer served in a second PCR lasting 7 to 11 cycles. TCRdb re-called the 5' RACE reads through MiXCR, storing one row per CDR3 protein. The data show around 800,000 distinct CDR3 sequences, around 45% seen once. Sequenced input: blood. The receptors here all came from a man aged 80 or over in good health.

A word on this clonotype: A read error may account for a junction end that differs from germline. V gene TRBV4-3 combines with J gene TRBJ1-1; 8 positions agree with TRBD1. This CDR3 contains 19 residues. Germline CDR1 and CDR2: LGHNA and YSLEER. This CDR3 reads CASSQTSEPWDRLNAEAFF. The CDR3 bases are TGCGCCAGCAGCCAAACGTCCGAACCCTGGGACAGGTTGAACGCTGAAGCTTTCTTT.

This clonotype was counted only a few times. The J gene is TRBJ1-6, the V gene TRBV7-2; D possibly corresponds to TRBD1 (6 bases). Between the trimmed V and J ends, which lost 3 bases and 9 bases, there was a span of 18 bases. Per germline, CDR1 SGHTA and CDR2 FQGNSA. The CDR3 has 16 residues. Here the CDR3 reads CASSFIPDSQSSPLHF. The CDR3 nucleotides read TGTGCCAGCAGCTTTATTCCGGACAGCCAGAGTTCACCCCTCCACTTT. Drawing the rest from reference TRBV7-2 and TRBJ1-6, the complete variable domain is GAGVSQSPSNKVTEKGKDVELRCDPISGHTALYWYRQSLGQGLEFLIYFQGNSAPDKSGLPSDRFSAERTGGSVSTLTIQRTQQEDSAVYLCASSFIPDSQSSPLHFGNGTRLTVT.

This clonotype was detected only a few times. This sequence joins TRBV24-1 and TRBJ2-1; D not certain. CDR3 length: 13 amino acids. Germline values: CDR1 KGHDR, CDR2 SFDVKD. V was shortened by 4 bases and J by 6 bases, with 9 bases between the two germline ends. For the CDR3, the DNA is TGTGCCACCAGTGACCCGGACCGCAATGAGCAGTTCTTC. It translates to CATSDPDRNEQFF.

J is TRBJ1-2 and V is TRBV27, with D possibly being TRBD1 (5 bases). The CDR3 has 14 amino acids. Germline values: CDR1 MNHEY, CDR2 SMNVEV (reference sequence). V lost 8 bases, J lost 0 bases, and 13 bases lay in between. CDR3 region: CASARGVSNYGYTF. In nucleotides, the CDR3 is TGTGCCAGCGCCCGAGGGGTTTCTAACTATGGCTACACCTTC.

This clonotype has only a few counts. The chain couples TRBV27 to TRBJ2-7; either TRBD1 or TRBD2 may fit D (5 bases each). V gave up 5 bases and J gave up 4 bases, with 15 bases separating them. The length of the CDR3 is 14 residues. The germline gives CDR1 MNHEY, CDR2 SMNVEV (reference sequence). The chain's CDR3 is CASSHRTEGYEQYF. As DNA, the CDR3 is TGTGCCAGCAGTCACAGGACCGAGGGGTACGAGCAGTACTTC.

The V call is TRBV7-3, the J call TRBJ2-3; 7 bases align to TRBD1. Trimming removed 1 base from V and 7 bases from J; junction bases left unmatched: 5. Germline-derived CDR1 and CDR2 are SGHTA and FQGTGA. This CDR3 comprises 14 residues. CDR3 sequence (DNA): TGTGCCAGCAGCTTAAACAGGGACAGCTATACGCAGTATTTT. Translation: CASSLNRDSYTQYF.

Note on this clonotype: This sequence may be a read error, since a much larger clone differs from it by one base. The V gene is TRBV5-1, the J gene TRBJ2-7; no clear D gene. Germline loops: CDR1 SGHRS, CDR2 YFSETQ. This CDR3 is built from 15 residues. Trimming took 4 bases from V and 3 from J, leaving 17 bases between them. The CDR3 loop reads CASSPQPSAHYEQYF. In DNA, the CDR3 is TGCGCCAGCAGCCCCCAACCGTCGGCACACTACGAGCAGTACTTC.

This clonotype has just a few counts. The chain combines TRBV5-1 with TRBJ1-2; 9 nucleotides match TRBD1. This CDR3 contains 16 residues. V lost 2 bases, J lost 4 bases, and 9 bases stayed unmatched. The germline V gene has CDR1 SGHRS and CDR2 YFSETQ. As DNA, the CDR3 is TGCGCCAGCAGCTTTCGGACAGGGGAGAGCCTCTATGGCTACACCTTC. Its protein is CASSFRTGESLYGYTF.

This clonotype appeared a few times. In DNA, the CDR3 is TGTGCCAGCAGTGAGCCCGAGACCCAGTACTTC. Its protein product is CASSEPETQYF. The V call is TRBV2, the J call TRBJ2-7; no firm D call. The closer fit of TRBJ2-5 to the DNA end suggests the J call may be wrong. Germline values: CDR1 SNHLY, CDR2 FYNNEI. This CDR3 has 11 amino acids.

This clonotype was counted ten times or more. The chain joins TRBV29-1 to TRBJ2-7; TRBD1 matches 7 bases. CDR1 and CDR2 (germline): SQVTM, ANQGSEA. This CDR3 comprises 13 residues. V was clipped by 5 bases and J by 7 bases; unmatched bases: 11. The CDR3 here is CSVYLTGVGEQYF. The CDR3 DNA sequence: TGCAGCGTTTATCTTACAGGGGTGGGAGAGCAGTACTTC.

The rearrangement joins TRBV3-1 to TRBJ1-2, with 7 bases fitting TRBD1. The V and J ends lost 5 bases and 4 bases, in that order; junction bases with no gene match: 7. CDR1 is LGHDT, CDR2 YNNKEL, per germline (reference sequence). The CDR3 runs to 14 residues. This chain's CDR3 is CASSYRTGVYGYTF. The CDR3 region has the DNA TGTGCCAGCAGCTACCGGACAGGAGTCTATGGCTACACCTTC.

V and J are TRBV12-3 or TRBV12-4 and TRBJ2-1; D assignment may be TRBD1 or TRBD2 (5 bases each). The CDR3 has 16 residues. V gave up 10 bases and J gave up 4 bases, with 23 bases separating them. The CDR3 here is CATSSDIGEGYNEQFF. Here the CDR3 DNA reads TGTGCCACTTCATCAGATATAGGCGAGGGGTACAATGAGCAGTTCTTC.

This rearrangement joins TRBV7-2 to TRBJ2-3, with 10 bases aligning to TRBD2. V shed 5 bases, J shed 4 bases, and the junction held 9 bases outside the gene matches. Germline V gives CDR1 SGHTA, CDR2 FQGNSA. CDR3 length: 16 residues. This CDR3 is CASSLASGRSADTQYF. The CDR3 bases are TGTGCCAGCAGCCTTGCTAGCGGGAGATCCGCAGATACGCAGTATTTT.

The rearrangement links TRBV12-3 or TRBV12-4 to TRBJ1-4; no reliable D call. The CDR3 spans 15 residues. V was cut by 6 bases and J by 5 bases, with 16 bases left in between. DNA for the CDR3: TGTGCCAGCAGCCCTCCAAATCCTCTAAATGAAAAACTGTTTTTT. This sequence encodes CASSPPNPLNEKLFF.

The V gene is TRBV5-1, the J gene TRBJ1-4; D gene unclear. In germline, CDR1 is SGHRS, CDR2 YFSETQ. The CDR3 is made up of 14 amino acids. V lost 1 base and J lost 5, with 9 bases in between. This chain's CDR3 is CASSLSGRNEKLFF. Written as DNA, the CDR3 is TGCGCCAGCAGCTTGAGTGGGAGGAATGAAAAACTGTTTTTT.

This clonotype has a count of ten or more. V and J are TRBV29-1 and TRBJ2-5, with TRBD2 matching over 8 bases. The CDR3 contains 13 residues. V was clipped by 5 bases and J by 4 bases; unmatched bases: 6. Germline CDR1 reads SQVTM; CDR2 reads ANQGSEA. This chain's CDR3 is CSVLAGLRETQYF. The CDR3 nucleotides are TGCAGCGTTTTAGCGGGACTGAGAGAGACCCAGTACTTC. Together with reference TRBV29-1 and TRBJ2-5, the CDR3 gives the full variable domain: SAVISQKPSRDICQRGTSLTIQCQVDSQVTMMFWYRQQPGQSLTLIATANQGSEATYESGFVIDKFPISRPNLTFSTLTVSNMSPEDSSIYLCSVLAGLRETQYFGPGTRLLVL.

Only a few counts were recorded for this clonotype. The gene calls are TRBV5-1 and TRBJ1-1; a weak D match, TRBD1 (6 bases). The CDR3 covers 14 residues. CDR1 and CDR2 (germline): SGHRS, YFSETQ. V lost 1 base and J lost 5, with 12 bases in between. CDR3 nucleotides: TGCGCCAGCAGCTTGAGGGGGGCGCAGACTGAAGCTTTCTTT. Protein product: CASSLRGAQTEAFF.

This chain links TRBV2 with TRBJ2-7, with D perhaps being TRBD1 or TRBD2 (6 bases each). CDR1 is SNHLY, CDR2 FYNNEI, per germline. V lost 8 bases to trimming and J lost 4 bases, with 12 bases between them. The CDR3 runs to 12 residues. The CDR3 DNA follows: TGTGCCAGCGGGGGGCTACTGTACGAGCAGTACTTC. Its protein product is CASGGLLYEQYF.

The chain is built from TRBV4-2 and TRBJ2-4; 8 positions agree with TRBD1. CDR3 length: 19 residues. CDR1 and CDR2 from the germline V gene are LGHNA and YNFKEQ. V gave up 0 bases and J gave up 0 bases; unmatched junction bases: 10. The chain's CDR3 is CASSQDRGRDELAKNIQYF. CDR3 nucleotides: TGTGCCAGCAGCCAAGACAGGGGGCGGGATGAACTAGCCAAAAACATTCAGTACTTC.

The chain combines TRBV10-3 with TRBJ2-5, with D perhaps matching TRBD2 (5 bases). Germline-derived CDR1 and CDR2 are ENHRY and SYGVKD. CDR3 length: 15 amino acids. Trimming left V 3 bases short and J 4 bases short, with 15 bases between. For the CDR3, the DNA is TGTGCCATCAGTGATTCCGGGAACCCTGCAGAGACCCAGTACTTC. Amino acids: CAISDSGNPAETQYF.